The 5 T cell receptor beta chains reported below all come from one sample, sequenced in a study of cytomegalovirus exposure and HLA in healthy donors. The PCR contained 60 Vbeta and 13 Jbeta primers. Some clones are missing from TCRdb's copy, which holds only in-frame ones; the method was immunoSEQ multiplex PCR. Of 150,000 to 200,000 clones in the sample, 70% to 90% were seen once. Specimen: PBMCs. These receptor sequences come from a woman aged 18-35 years in good health and CMV-seronegative.

The chain recombines TRBV2 with TRBJ1-5; the D is unclear. The germline gives CDR1 SNHLY, CDR2 FYNNEI. With 1 base removed from V and 7 bases from J, the gap between germline ends came to 8 bases. This CDR3 has 13 amino acids. The CDR3 nucleotides read TGTGCCAGCAGTGAAGAGTACAACCAGCCCCAGCATTTT. Protein sequence: CASSEEYNQPQHF.

The chain links TRBV7-2 to TRBJ1-4, with D unclear. Trimming removed 5 bases from V and 8 bases from J, with 18 bases in between. Germline V lookup: CDR1 SGHTA, CDR2 FQGNSA. The CDR3 length is 15 residues. CDR3 DNA sequence: TGTGCCAGCAGCCGTGATCCGGGTCGGCACGAAAAACTGTTTTTT. As protein: CASSRDPGRHEKLFF.

The chain recombines TRBV19 with TRBJ1-5, with D tentatively TRBD1 (6 bases). The CDR3 contains 13 residues. The ends were cut back, 8 bases at V and 4 bases at J, with 12 bases in the middle. Per germline, CDR1 LNHDA and CDR2 SQIVND (reference sequence). The CDR3 is CASHGQWNQPQHF. The CDR3, as DNA: TGTGCCAGTCATGGACAGTGGAATCAGCCCCAGCATTTT.

This rearrangement joins TRBV19 to TRBJ1-1; D gene uncertain. V lost 3 bases and J 6 bases, leaving 8 bases between the germline ends. The V gene's germline CDR1 is LNHDA and CDR2 SQIVND (reference sequence). CDR3 length equals 12 residues. The CDR3 DNA reads TGTGCCAGTAGTATCGGTGGTCCTGAAGCTTTCTTT. The encoded protein is CASSIGGPEAFF.

The rearrangement joins TRBV5-1 to TRBJ2-1; TRBD2 might be the D (6 bases). This CDR3 is 14 amino acids long. V lost 4 bases, J lost 15 bases, and 23 bases lay in between. Looked up from germline, CDR1 is SGHRS and CDR2 is YFSETQ. The CDR3 bases are TGCGCCAGCAGCCAGATATCAAGCAGCGGGTTACCGTTCTTC. Translated: CASSQISSSGLPFF.